The entry that follows covers one T cell receptor beta chain sequence. No antigen is known for it. These data are taken from a study of cytomegalovirus exposure and HLA in healthy donors. General study points: Presence/absence analysis assumed near-uniform sequencing depth across donors.

A multiplex PCR was run with 60 Vbeta primers and 13 Jbeta primers. Assay used: immunoSEQ multiplex PCR; TCRdb lists only in-frame clones, some missing. Of some 120,000 clones in the sample, 81% were seen once. These donors counted as nominally healthy when sampled, but unrecorded immune exposures were likely. Losses at the gene ends were 2 bases for V and 7 bases for J; bases not matched to a gene: 5. Germline CDR1 reads MNHEY; CDR2 reads SVGAGI. The CDR3 is 14 residues long. This sequence was found in a woman in her thirties in good health and CMV-seronegative. Sample: PBMCs. J is TRBJ2-1 and V is TRBV6-5; 7 positions match TRBD2. CDR3 in amino acids: CASSYGTIGNEQFF. The DNA for the CDR3 is TGTGCCAGCAGTTACGGGACTATAGGGAATGAGCAGTTCTTC.